The clone carrying this TCR beta chain was detected many times. The antigen remains undetermined. The sample is drawn from a study of molecular identifiers for immune sequencing clone quantification. The study's findings and limits: In CMV-specific effectors, clones above 20 copies held over 99% of molecules; naive, under 1%.

Naive CD8 T cells underwent sorting with the CD8+CD4-CCR7+CD45RA+ definition. TCRdb independently ran MiXCR on the PCR reads; one entry per CDR3 protein. The sample lists about 640,000 distinct CDR3 sequences, just under 20% occurring once. This CDR3 has 15 residues. Germline CDR1 is MGHRA and CDR2 is YSYEKL. Between the trimmed V and J ends, which lost 1 base and 1 base, there was a span of 10 bases. The genes are TRBV4-1 and TRBJ1-1; D gene unclear. Sequencing used naive CD8+ T cells from blood, with Jurkat cell RNA spiked in. Sample subset: FACS-sorted CD8+CD4-CCR7+CD45RA+ naive T cells. This receptor was obtained from a human donor in good health. Some libraries in this study had Jurkat cell RNA spiked in. Here the CDR3 reads CASSQVGRENTEAFF. The CDR3, as DNA: TGCGCCAGCAGCCAAGTCGGCAGAGAGAACACTGAAGCTTTCTTT.